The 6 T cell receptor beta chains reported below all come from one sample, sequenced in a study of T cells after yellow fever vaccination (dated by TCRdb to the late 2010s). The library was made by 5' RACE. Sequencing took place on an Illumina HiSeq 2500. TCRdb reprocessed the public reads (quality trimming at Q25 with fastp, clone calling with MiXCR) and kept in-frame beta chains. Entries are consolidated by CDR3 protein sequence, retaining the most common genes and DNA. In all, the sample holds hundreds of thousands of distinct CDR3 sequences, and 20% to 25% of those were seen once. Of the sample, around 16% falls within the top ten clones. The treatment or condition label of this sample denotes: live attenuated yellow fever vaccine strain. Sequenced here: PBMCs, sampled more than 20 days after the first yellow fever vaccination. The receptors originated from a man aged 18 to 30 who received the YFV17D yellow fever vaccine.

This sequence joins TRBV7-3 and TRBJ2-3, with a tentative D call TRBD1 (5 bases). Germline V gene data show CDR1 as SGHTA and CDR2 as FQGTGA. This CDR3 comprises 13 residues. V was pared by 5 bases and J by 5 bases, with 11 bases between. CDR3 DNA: TGTGCCAGCAGCAGTAACCAGGGAGATACGCAGTATTTT. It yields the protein CASSSNQGDTQYF.

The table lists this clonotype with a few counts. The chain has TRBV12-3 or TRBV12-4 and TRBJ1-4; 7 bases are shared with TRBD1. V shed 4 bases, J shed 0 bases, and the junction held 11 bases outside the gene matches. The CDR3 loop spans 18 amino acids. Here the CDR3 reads CASSSAGGRHPTNEKLFF. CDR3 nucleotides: TGTGCCAGCAGTTCCGCAGGGGGGAGACATCCAACTAATGAAAAACTGTTTTTT.

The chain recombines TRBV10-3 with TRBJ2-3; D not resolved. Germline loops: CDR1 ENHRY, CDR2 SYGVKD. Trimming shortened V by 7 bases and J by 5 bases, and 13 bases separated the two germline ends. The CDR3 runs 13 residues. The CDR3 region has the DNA TGTGCCATCAAGGGCACCCAAGGAGATACGCAGTATTTT. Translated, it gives CAIKGTQGDTQYF.

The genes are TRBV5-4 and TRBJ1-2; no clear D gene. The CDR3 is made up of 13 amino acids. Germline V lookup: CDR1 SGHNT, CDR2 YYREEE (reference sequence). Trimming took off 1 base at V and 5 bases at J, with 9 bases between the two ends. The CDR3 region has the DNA TGTGCCAGCAGCTTGTTAGACACGTATGGCTACACCTTC. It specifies CASSLLDTYGYTF.

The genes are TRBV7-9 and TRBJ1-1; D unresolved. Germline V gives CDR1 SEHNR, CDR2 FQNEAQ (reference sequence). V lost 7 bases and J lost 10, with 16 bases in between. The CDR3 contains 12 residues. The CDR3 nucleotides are TGTGCCAGCACTCCTGGGAGGGAGGGAGCTTTCTTT. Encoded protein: CASTPGREGAFF.

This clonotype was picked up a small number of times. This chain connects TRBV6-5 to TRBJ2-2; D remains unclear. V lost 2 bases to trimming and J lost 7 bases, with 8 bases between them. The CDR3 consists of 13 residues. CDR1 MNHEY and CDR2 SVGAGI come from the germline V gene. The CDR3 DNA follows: TGTGCCAGCAGTTACGTTTTGGACGGGGAGCTGTTTTTT. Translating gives CASSYVLDGELFF.